This TCR beta chain was captured by sequencing in a study of shared clonotypes between healthy human individuals. Study-wide points: How much donors shared clonotypes was expected to be affected by sequencing depth. The genetic and exposure-history diversity represented was limited by few donors.

Sequenced by immunoSEQ multiplex PCR; TCRdb stores in-frame clones only, minus some. This table has about 1.1 million clones, approximately 80% appearing once. This CDR3 has 15 residues. CDR1 is SQVTM and CDR2 is ANQGSEA in the germline V gene. J gave up 3 bases and V 4 bases, and 11 bases lay outside the gene matches. On this clone itself: Its antigen is not identified.

The origin of this receptor is a man aged 18 to 35 in good health. Some clones in this sample may be carry-over from other donors' samples. The rearrangement joins TRBV29-1 to TRBJ2-7, with 8 nucleotides matching TRBD1. The sequencing input was memory CD4+ T cells from PBMCs. Subset here: CD45RA-negative fraction. CDR3 loop: CSVAGDITGGYEQYF. CDR3 DNA: TGCAGCGTTGCCGGTGATATCACAGGGGGCTACGAGCAGTACTTC.